One sample yielded the 5 T cell receptor beta chains listed below, sequenced in a study of T-cell memory formation after mild COVID-19 (dated by TCRdb to the early 2020s). Library preparation used 5' RACE. The sample was run on an Illumina NovaSeq 6000. TCRdb reprocessing: public reads trimmed at Q25 with fastp, clones called with MiXCR, in-frame beta chains kept. CDR3 protein sequences are deduplicated, and each keeps its most common genes and DNA. The sample profile shows about 390,000 distinct CDR3 sequences; roughly 15% of them were found once. About 22% of the sample is in the top ten clones. Sequencing was carried out using PBMCs or a T cell subset sorted from them (not recorded which). All receptors come from a man between 18 and 35 years old who had mild COVID-19 (a few samples of this study predate the infection). The sample titles of this study are shuffled in the database, so cell type and time point are left out; the donor was told from shared clones.

This clonotype was picked up many times. The chain combines TRBV5-5 with TRBJ2-7; D is tentatively TRBD1 or TRBD2 (5 bases each). The CDR3 covers 13 residues. V lost 1 base and J 7 bases, leaving 12 bases between the germline ends. CDR1 and CDR2 (germline): SGHKS, YYEKEE (reference sequence). The DNA for the CDR3 is TGTGCCAGCAGCTTGCAGCTGGGACGGGAGCAGTACGTC. As protein: CASSLQLGREQYV.

CDR3 sequence (DNA): TGTGCCAGCAGTTACTCGTCAGGGACCTCCTACGAGCAGTACTTC. Its translation: CASSYSSGTSYEQYF. The chain recombines TRBV6-5 with TRBJ2-7; D may correspond to TRBD1 or TRBD2 (5 bases each). The CDR3 extends over 15 amino acids. Germline V lookup: CDR1 MNHEY, CDR2 SVGAGI. Trimming removed 0 bases from V and 0 bases from J, with 9 bases in between.

Only a few counts were recorded for this clonotype. The V gene is TRBV7-2, the J gene TRBJ1-1; unclear D gene. Germline loops: CDR1 SGHTA, CDR2 FQGNSA. The V gene lost 0 bases and the J gene lost 2 bases, with 10 bases spanning the gap. This CDR3 region has 15 residues. CDR3 in amino acids: CASSLARLVNTEAFF. In DNA form, the CDR3 reads TGTGCCAGCAGCTTAGCGCGATTAGTCAACACTGAAGCTTTCTTT.

The table lists this clonotype with many counts. This chain connects TRBV7-9 to TRBJ2-1; TRBD2 might be the D (5 bases). The V gene's germline CDR1 is SEHNR and CDR2 FQNEAQ (reference sequence). The CDR3 has 13 residues. Between the trimmed V and J ends, which lost 5 bases and 4 bases, there was a span of 9 bases. CDR3 DNA: TGTGCCAGCAGCCAGACGGGATACAATGAGCAGTTCTTC. The encoded protein is CASSQTGYNEQFF. Combining the CDR3 with reference TRBV7-9 and TRBJ2-1 gives the whole variable domain DTGVSQNPRHKITKRGQNVTFRCDPISEHNRLYWYRQTLGQGPEFLTYFQNEAQLEKSRLLSDRFSAERPKGSFSTLEIQRTEQGDSAMYLCASSQTGYNEQFFGPGTRLTVL.

The chain couples TRBV5-1 to TRBJ2-1; 10 bases line up with TRBD1. Per the germline V gene, CDR1 is SGHRS and CDR2 is YFSETQ. This CDR3 contains 13 residues. V gave up 3 bases and J gave up 10 bases; unmatched junction bases: 4. CDR3 protein: CASSSDRGLEQFF. In DNA, the CDR3 is TGCGCCAGCAGCTCCGACAGGGGGCTGGAGCAGTTCTTC.